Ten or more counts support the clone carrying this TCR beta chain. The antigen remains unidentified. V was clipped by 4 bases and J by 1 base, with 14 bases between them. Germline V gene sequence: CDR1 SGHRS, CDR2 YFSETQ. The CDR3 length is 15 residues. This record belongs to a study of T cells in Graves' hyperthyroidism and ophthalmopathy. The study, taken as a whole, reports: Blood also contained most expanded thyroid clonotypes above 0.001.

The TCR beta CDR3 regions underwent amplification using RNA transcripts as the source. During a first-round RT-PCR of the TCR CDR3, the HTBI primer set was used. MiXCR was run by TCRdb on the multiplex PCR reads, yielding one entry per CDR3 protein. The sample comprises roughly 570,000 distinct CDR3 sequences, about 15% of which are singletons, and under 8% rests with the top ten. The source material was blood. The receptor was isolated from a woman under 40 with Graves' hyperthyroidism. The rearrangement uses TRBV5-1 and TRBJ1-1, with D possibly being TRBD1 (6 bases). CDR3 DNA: TGCGCCAGCAGCCCGGGGTGGGGGGCGAACACTGAAGCTTTCTTT. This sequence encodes CASSPGWGANTEAFF.